The clone carrying this T cell receptor beta chain appeared a few times. Its antigen is undetermined. Each CDR3 protein is one row after TCRdb ran MiXCR on the 5' RACE reads. This sample has about 500,000 distinct CDR3 sequences, with more than 13% found just once. This record comes from a study of identical twins. Germline assignment: CDR1 ENHRY and CDR2 SYGVKD. The CDR3 runs 15 residues. Trimming at V came to 0 bases and at J to 6 bases, leaving 8 bases not matched to a gene. Points from the study as a whole: Some out-of-frame alpha sequences were shared by twins, and these showed excess low generation probability. Potential partial confounding of zero-insertion analyses by invariant MAIT and iNKT cells was noted.

This sample also appeared in a second study, on yellow fever vaccine responses in identical twins.

The sequence came from a woman between 18 and 29 years old in good health. The sequenced sample consisted of CD4+ T cells sorted from blood. V is TRBV10-3 and J is TRBJ2-7, with 7 bases identical to TRBD1. CDR3 nucleotides: TGTGCCATCAGTGAGTCGCGGCAGGGGGACCTCGAGCAGTACTTC. This gives the protein CAISESRQGDLEQYF.